This T cell receptor beta chain emerged from a study of blood T cell repertoires in COVID-19. Study-level background: The United States, Italy and Spain supplied acute and convalescent COVID-19 samples. PBMCs, B-cell-depleted T cells, or T cells were the source of the cDNA or gDNA that made up the material.

Per the original data handling: Amplification of reference gene primers provided the estimated nucleated cell counts. Clones were sequenced by immunoSEQ multiplex PCR, and TCRdb holds only the in-frame ones, with some missing. The DNA gave D and trimming, while V, J and clone size come from that table. The repertoire holds 110,000 to 150,000 clones, 75% to 85% seen once, with 3.5% in the top ten. The sequenced material came from peripheral blood. The TCR sequence derives from a man aged 65 to 85 who had recovered from COVID-19.

CDR3 DNA sequence: TGTGCCAGCAGTGGCACGGGCCGGGGCTATGGCTACACCTTC. Its translation is CASSGTGRGYGYTF. The rearrangement uses TRBV2 and TRBJ1-2; unclear D gene. This CDR3 has 14 amino acids. Trimming took off 4 bases at V and 4 bases at J, with 13 bases between the two ends. CDR1 is SNHLY and CDR2 is FYNNEI in the germline V gene.